These 3 T cell receptor beta chains came from one sample sequenced in a study of spatial heterogeneity in lung cancer. One entry per CDR3 protein results from TCRdb running MiXCR on the 5' RACE reads. The sample shows around 110,000 distinct CDR3 sequences, 12% of them seen only once. Time point reported: blood at routine non-recurrence follow-up after resection. In each case, whole RNA from tumor, nontumor lung or frozen PBMC was sequenced unsorted. This sample comprised PBMCs, obtained at follow-up. Source of these receptors: a male donor with early-stage non-small cell lung cancer.

This clonotype was seen more than once but under ten times. V is TRBV19 and J is TRBJ2-7; D remains unclear. V lost 5 bases, J lost 3 bases, and 17 bases lay in between. The germline V gene encodes CDR1 LNHDA and CDR2 SQIVND (reference sequence). The CDR3 totals 15 residues. The CDR3 loop reads CASSAPRGQNYEQYF. The CDR3 DNA reads TGTGCCAGTAGTGCCCCTCGTGGGCAGAACTACGAGCAGTACTTC.

There are a few counts of this clonotype. One end of the junction is discordant with germline, which a read error may explain. The genes are TRBV7-3 and TRBJ2-3; 10 nucleotides line up with TRBD2. Germline loops: CDR1 SGHTA, CDR2 FQGTGA. The CDR3 is made up of 14 amino acids. The CDR3 is CASSRENSGGTPRF. The DNA for the CDR3 is TGTGCCAGCAGTCGCGAGAATAGCGGGGGGACCCCCAGGTTT.

The rearrangement links TRBV20-1 to TRBJ2-3; the D gene is possibly TRBD1 (6 bases). V was trimmed by 2 bases and J by 1 base, leaving 10 bases between them. This CDR3 spans 14 amino acids. Germline CDR1 reads DFQATT; CDR2 reads SNEGSKA (reference sequence). The CDR3, as DNA: TGCAGTGCTAGATCAGGGGTTGGCACAGATACGCAGTATTTT. This translates into CSARSGVGTDTQYF.